This TCR beta chain was sequenced for a study of shared clonotypes between healthy human individuals. Clones were sequenced by immunoSEQ multiplex PCR, and TCRdb holds only the in-frame ones, with some missing. In the table there are 2.5 million or so clones, 90% to 95% of which are singletons. Trimming left V 1 base short and J 4 bases short, with 15 bases between. This CDR3 is 16 amino acids long. CDR1 and CDR2 (germline): SGHAT, FQNNGV. The chain links TRBV11-2 to TRBJ2-3, with a weak D call TRBD1 (6 bases). The source is a man younger than 35 in good health. Sequences were obtained from naive CD4+ T cells sorted from blood. This sample's subset: CD45RA+ positively selected. The CDR3 DNA reads TGTGCCAGCAGCTTAGTGAGGCAGGGGTTCGCAGATACGCAGTATTTT. Protein product: CASSLVRQGFADTQYF.